This entry lists 31 T cell receptor beta chains sequenced from one sample in a study of identical twins. TCRdb reprocessed the 5' RACE reads via MiXCR and lists one record per CDR3 protein. The table records roughly 540,000 distinct CDR3 sequences, around 20% of them present only once. The data also belong to a second study, concerning T cells expressing NK-cell markers.

Material: CD4+ T cells sorted from blood. The receptor source for this set is a woman aged 18-29 years in good health.

The V and J genes are TRBV7-9 and TRBJ2-7, with 8 bases matching TRBD1. With 4 bases clipped from V and 3 bases from J, the junction kept 5 bases outside the gene matches. The CDR3 has 14 amino acids. Germline CDR1 and CDR2: SEHNR and FQNEAQ (reference sequence). This chain's CDR3 is CASSSDRGDYEQYF. CDR3 nucleotide sequence: TGTGCCAGCAGCTCCGACAGGGGAGACTACGAGCAGTACTTC. The entire variable domain, with the rest obtained from reference TRBV7-9 and TRBJ2-7, is as follows: DTGVSQNPRHKITKRGQNVTFRCDPISEHNRLYWYRQTLGQGPEFLTYFQNEAQLEKSRLLSDRFSAERPKGSFSTLEIQRTEQGDSAMYLCASSSDRGDYEQYFGPGTRLTVT.

J is TRBJ2-4 and V is TRBV20-1, with 7 bases lining up with TRBD1. Germline trimming cut 8 bases from V and 8 bases from J; bases unmatched to any gene: 15. The CDR3 extends over 14 amino acids. Germline V gene data show CDR1 as DFQATT and CDR2 as SNEGSKA (reference sequence). DNA of the CDR3: TGCAGTTACGGGACAGACGGCGCTCGGGACATTCAGTACTTC. Translation: CSYGTDGARDIQYF.

This clonotype was observed at least ten times. J is TRBJ2-3 and V is TRBV5-1, with D perhaps matching TRBD2 (5 bases). The germline V gene has CDR1 SGHRS and CDR2 YFSETQ. This CDR3 spans 10 amino acids. Written as DNA, the CDR3 is TGCGCTTCAACGGGGGATACGCAGTATTTT. Translating gives CASTGDTQYF.

This clonotype was seen more than once but under ten times. The rearrangement links TRBV7-2 to TRBJ2-7, with TRBD2 identical over 7 bases. This CDR3 spans 13 amino acids. Unmatched junction bases numbered 5, after V lost 6 bases and J lost 3 bases. Germline CDR1 is SGHTA and CDR2 is FQGNSA. The CDR3 region has the DNA TGTGCCAGCAGTCCGGGACTATTCTACGAGCAGTACTTC. It encodes CASSPGLFYEQYF. Full variable domain (missing parts from reference TRBV7-2 and TRBJ2-7): GAGVSQSPSNKVTEKGKDVELRCDPISGHTALYWYRQSLGQGLEFLIYFQGNSAPDKSGLPSDRFSAERTGGSVSTLTIQRTQQEDSAVYLCASSPGLFYEQYFGPGTRLTVT.

The gene calls are TRBV27 and TRBJ1-1, with D perhaps matching TRBD1 (5 bases). Germline V gene lookup returns CDR1 MNHEY and CDR2 SMNVEV (reference sequence). Trimming shortened V by 5 bases and J by 4 bases, and 14 bases separated the two germline ends. The length of the CDR3 is 14 residues. The CDR3 nucleotides read TGTGCCAGCAGTGGGTGGGGCTTGAGCACTGAAGCTTTCTTT. Translated, it gives CASSGWGLSTEAFF.

This clonotype has more than one count but fewer than ten. The genes are TRBV5-1 and TRBJ2-5; 14 nucleotides line up with TRBD2. V gave up 6 bases and J gave up 2 bases; unmatched junction bases: 6. Germline CDR1 reads SGHRS; CDR2 reads YFSETQ. The CDR3 loop spans 16 amino acids. The chain's CDR3 is CASTTGLAGGQETQYF. The CDR3 region has the DNA TGCGCCAGCACCACCGGACTAGCGGGGGGACAAGAGACCCAGTACTTC.

Only a few counts were recorded for this clonotype. The chain uses TRBV6-1 and TRBJ1-2; TRBD1 matches at 7 bases. This CDR3 is 13 amino acids long. Trimming cost V 6 bases and J 8 bases; bases outside gene matches: 9. The V gene's germline CDR1 is MNHNS and CDR2 SASEGT. The CDR3 DNA follows: TGTGCCAGCAGCCTGGGGAGGGGGCTCGGCTACACCTTC. Translating gives CASSLGRGLGYTF.

In this sample, this clonotype turned up a few times. The CDR3 nucleotides are TGTGCCAGCAGCTACGGCTCTAGCGGGCAATACAATGAGCAGTTCTTC. Translating it yields CASSYGSSGQYNEQFF. V and J are TRBV6-2 or TRBV6-3 and TRBJ2-1; 8 bases align to TRBD2. The CDR3 loop spans 16 amino acids. Trimming took 6 bases from V and 4 from J; bases not matched to a gene: 11. Germline loops: CDR1 MNHEY, CDR2 SVGEGT.

V usage is TRBV29-1 and J usage is TRBJ2-5; TRBD2 aligns across 7 bases. The CDR3 totals 12 residues. The V gene's germline CDR1 is SQVTM and CDR2 ANQGSEA. The V and J ends lost 7 bases and 13 bases, in that order; junction bases with no gene match: 15. The CDR3 loop is CSATPGGTGGYF. The CDR3 DNA reads TGCAGCGCTACCCCCGGGGGAACGGGGGGGTACTTC.

This clonotype was counted only a few times. The rearrangement joins TRBV5-1 to TRBJ2-7; D may be TRBD1 (6 bases). Trimming left V 0 bases short and J 3 bases short, with 13 bases between. Germline CDR1 SGHRS, CDR2 YFSETQ. CDR3 size: 15 residues. The CDR3 DNA sequence: TGCGCCAGCAGCTTGGATGGACAGCCCGGCTACGAGCAGTACTTC. Its protein product is CASSLDGQPGYEQYF.

The chain couples TRBV12-3 or TRBV12-4 to TRBJ2-7; 8 bases align to TRBD2. V lost 0 bases, J lost 6 bases, and 10 bases stayed unmatched. The CDR3 consists of 16 residues. The CDR3 sequence: CASSLATGTRATEQYF. As DNA, the CDR3 is TGTGCCAGCAGTTTAGCTACCGGGACTAGAGCCACCGAGCAGTACTTC.

This clonotype was detected a few times. The gene calls are TRBV6-1 and TRBJ2-7; TRBD1 aligns across 7 bases. The V and J ends lost 7 bases and 0 bases, in that order; junction bases with no gene match: 6. The CDR3 consists of 14 residues. Germline CDR1 MNHNS, CDR2 SASEGT. CDR3 DNA sequence: TGTGCCAGCACCCTAGGGGGCAGCTCCTACGAGCAGTACTTC. Amino acids: CASTLGGSSYEQYF.

This clonotype was counted only a few times. V gene TRBV6-1 combines with J gene TRBJ1-6; TRBD1 matches 9 bases. V lost 5 bases, J lost 9 bases, and 5 bases stayed unmatched. CDR1 and CDR2 (germline): MNHNS, SASEGT. The length of the CDR3 is 14 residues. This CDR3 reads CASSRDRAGSPLHF. CDR3 DNA: TGTGCCAGCAGTCGGGACAGGGCAGGTTCACCCCTCCACTTT.

This chain connects TRBV5-6 to TRBJ2-1; the D is unclear. This CDR3 has 15 residues. Trimming took off 2 bases at V and 9 bases at J, with 18 bases between the two ends. Germline CDR1 and CDR2: SGHDT and YYEEEE. The DNA of the CDR3 is TGTGCCAGCAGCTTCGGTGGGTCGGGCCTGAGTGAGCAGTTCTTC. It translates to CASSFGGSGLSEQFF. The full variable domain, in which reference TRBV5-6 and TRBJ2-1 provide the parts outside the CDR3, is DAGVTQSPTHLIKTRGQQVTLRCSPKSGHDTVSWYQQALGQGPQFIFQYYEEEERQRGNFPDRFSGHQFPNYSSELNVNALLLGDSALYLCASSFGGSGLSEQFFGPGTRLTVL.

The chain couples TRBV20-1 to TRBJ1-1; D call uncertain. The CDR3 consists of 13 residues. Germline V gene lookup returns CDR1 DFQATT and CDR2 SNEGSKA (reference sequence). V shed 2 bases and J shed 1 base, with 8 bases lying between them. The CDR3 is CSARHRENTEAFF. CDR3 coding DNA: TGCAGTGCTAGACACAGAGAGAACACTGAAGCTTTCTTT.

This clonotype came up a few times. The chain links TRBV12-3 or TRBV12-4 to TRBJ2-7; D unclear. The CDR3 length is 13 residues. V lost 6 bases and J lost 5, with 14 bases in between. The CDR3 nucleotides read TGTGCCAGCAGCTACACGGTAAACCACGAGCAGTACTTC. The encoded protein is CASSYTVNHEQYF.

This clonotype was seen only a few times. The junction departs from germline at one end; a sequencing error may be responsible. The CDR3 DNA reads TGTGCCAGCAGCCAAACTAGCACAAATACGCAGTATTTT. It specifies CASSQTSTNTQYF. This chain joins TRBV12-3 or TRBV12-4 and TRBJ2-3, with D perhaps matching TRBD2 (6 bases). The CDR3 has 13 residues.

This chain links TRBV20-1 with TRBJ2-7; no clear D gene. The CDR3 consists of 13 residues. Between the trimmed V and J ends, which lost 4 bases and 7 bases, there was a span of 17 bases. Germline V lookup: CDR1 DFQATT, CDR2 SNEGSKA (reference sequence). CDR3: CSATLAPLGEQYF. The CDR3 nucleotides read TGCAGTGCTACTCTGGCCCCGCTCGGGGAGCAGTACTTC.

The rearrangement links TRBV7-6 to TRBJ2-1, with D perhaps matching TRBD2 (5 bases). The CDR3 runs 16 residues. The V gene's germline CDR1 is SGHVS and CDR2 FNYEAQ. Trimming pared 1 base from V and 0 bases from J, leaving 10 bases between. The CDR3 DNA follows: TGTGCCAGCAGCTTAGACGGGGTGAGCTCCTACAATGAGCAGTTCTTC. It translates to CASSLDGVSSYNEQFF.

This rearrangement joins TRBV7-2 to TRBJ1-2; D is perhaps TRBD1 (5 bases). Germline V gene sequence: CDR1 SGHTA, CDR2 FQGNSA. V dropped 3 bases and J dropped 5 bases, with 13 bases sitting between them. The CDR3 covers 14 residues. The CDR3 protein is CASSFMGTEYGYTF. The CDR3 DNA follows: TGTGCCAGCAGCTTTATGGGGACCGAATATGGCTACACCTTC.

The CDR3 DNA reads TGTGCCAGCAGCAAAGCGCTTTGTGGGTGGGTTTACAATGAGCAGTTCTTC. Amino acids: CASSKALCGWVYNEQFF. The chain joins TRBV21-1 to TRBJ2-1. TRBV21-1 is termed a pseudogene. CDR3 size: 17 residues.

J is TRBJ2-1 and V is TRBV7-9; a possible D gene is TRBD1 (5 bases). Germline CDR1 is SEHNR and CDR2 is FQNEAQ (reference sequence). This CDR3 comprises 15 residues. V gave up 1 base and J gave up 8 bases, with 15 bases separating them. CDR3 bases: TGTGCCAGCAGCTTAGTCGGCGGACATCTCTATGAGCAGTTCTTC. Its protein product is CASSLVGGHLYEQFF.

This clonotype was picked up one time. J is TRBJ2-7 and V is TRBV5-1; 8 bases are shared with TRBD2. The ends lost 4 bases at V and 5 bases at J; junction bases unmatched: 8. Looked up from germline, CDR1 is SGHRS and CDR2 is YFSETQ. The CDR3 runs 14 residues. CDR3 sequence: CASSEGSGGHEQYF. The CDR3 nucleotides read TGCGCCAGCAGCGAGGGAAGCGGGGGCCACGAGCAGTACTTC.

This chain joins TRBV7-2 and TRBJ2-7; 7 bases are shared with TRBD1. V lost 5 bases to trimming and J lost 4 bases; unmatched junction nucleotides: 8. The CDR3 covers 14 residues. CDR1 SGHTA and CDR2 FQGNSA come from the germline V gene. The DNA for the CDR3 is TGTGCCAGCAGCCGTACAGGGGTAGGGTACGAGCAGTACTTC. Protein sequence: CASSRTGVGYEQYF.

The rearrangement links TRBV20-1 to TRBJ2-7, with 7 bases that match TRBD2. The germline V gene has CDR1 DFQATT and CDR2 SNEGSKA (reference sequence). There are 12 residues in the CDR3. Trimming at V came to 5 bases and at J to 4 bases, leaving 5 bases not matched to a gene. The CDR3 nucleotides read TGCAGTGCTGCGGGAGCCCCTTACGAGCAGTACTTC. Translation gives CSAAGAPYEQYF.

The chain employs TRBV7-2 and TRBJ2-2; D is ambiguous. The CDR3 runs to 13 residues. V was trimmed by 4 bases and J by 4 bases, leaving 7 bases between them. CDR1 is SGHTA and CDR2 is FQGNSA in the germline V gene. The CDR3 spells CASSSPGTGELFF. CDR3 coding DNA: TGTGCCAGCAGCTCCCCCGGCACCGGGGAGCTGTTTTTT.

The V call is TRBV5-1, the J call TRBJ2-3, with unresolved D. CDR3 size: 14 residues. CDR1 and CDR2 from the germline V gene are SGHRS and YFSETQ. V was trimmed by 1 base and J by 2 bases, leaving 8 bases between them. The CDR3: CASSLLDLTDTQYF. The CDR3 DNA reads as TGCGCCAGCAGCTTGTTAGACCTCACAGATACGCAGTATTTT.

This clonotype has a handful of counts. V usage is TRBV5-1 and J usage is TRBJ2-2; 13 bases are a match to TRBD2. The germline gives CDR1 SGHRS, CDR2 YFSETQ. This CDR3 comprises 17 residues. V shed 5 bases and J 6 bases; nucleotides not matched to a gene: 10. CDR3 residues: CASSFGLAGDLAGELFF. CDR3 nucleotide sequence: TGCGCCAGCAGTTTTGGACTAGCGGGAGATTTGGCCGGGGAGCTGTTTTTT.

The gene calls are TRBV7-2 and TRBJ2-1; the D gene is possibly TRBD2 (5 bases). The CDR3 has 15 amino acids. V was cut by 3 bases and J by 4 bases, with 13 bases left in between. Germline CDR1 and CDR2: SGHTA and FQGNSA. CDR3 in DNA: TGTGCCAGCAGCTTGAAGGCTAGCAGTTACAATGAGCAGTTCTTC. Its protein is CASSLKASSYNEQFF.

V is TRBV12-5 and J is TRBJ2-1; 10 nucleotides agree with TRBD1. The V gene's germline CDR1 is LGHNT and CDR2 FRNRAP. Trimming cost V 6 bases and J 9 bases; bases outside gene matches: 8. The CDR3 totals 14 residues. CDR3: CASGPGQGIGEQFF. CDR3 in DNA: TGTGCTAGTGGACCGGGACAGGGGATTGGTGAGCAGTTCTTC. Filled out from reference TRBV12-5 and TRBJ2-1, the complete variable domain reads DARVTQTPRHKVTEMGQEVTMRCQPILGHNTVFWYRQTMMQGLELLAYFRNRAPLDDSGMPKDRFSAEMPDATLATLKIQPSEPRDSAVYFCASGPGQGIGEQFFGPGTRLTVL.

The chain employs TRBV5-1 and TRBJ1-1; the D gene is possibly TRBD1 (5 bases). Trimming took 0 bases from V and 4 from J, leaving 13 bases between them. Germline CDR1 and CDR2: SGHRS and YFSETQ. The CDR3 totals 15 residues. The CDR3 loop reads CASSLEGPRFTEAFF. In DNA, the CDR3 is TGCGCCAGCAGCTTGGAGGGACCGAGGTTCACTGAAGCTTTCTTT.